The 4 T cell receptor beta chains in this list originate from one sample, sequenced in a study of cytotoxic CD8 clonotypes in ibrutinib-treated CLL. Libraries were prepared by immunoSEQ multiplex PCR; TCRdb keeps only in-frame clonotypes and omits some of them. Here the sample spans approximately 320,000 clones, over 55% being singletons. The source was PBMCs, collected after 36 months of ibrutinib treatment. These receptors were collected from a human donor with chronic lymphocytic leukemia.

The chain uses TRBV9 and TRBJ2-7, with TRBD2 matching over 7 bases. Germline V CDR1 and CDR2: SGDLS, YYNGEE. With 5 bases clipped from V and 2 bases from J, the junction kept 7 bases outside the gene matches. This CDR3 has 14 amino acids. The CDR3 here is CASSQAGYPYEQYF. In nucleotides, the CDR3 is TGTGCCAGCAGTCAAGCGGGGTACCCCTACGAGCAGTACTTC.

V gene TRBV6-5 combines with J gene TRBJ1-6; 9 nucleotides line up with TRBD1. The CDR3 contains 13 residues. Germline lookup yields CDR1 MNHEY and CDR2 SVGAGI. The V gene end was trimmed by 6 bases and the J gene end by 8 bases; junction bases not matched to a gene: 2. The chain's CDR3 is CASRGQGHSPLHF. CDR3 bases: TGTGCCAGCAGGGGACAGGGACATTCACCCCTCCACTTT.

The chain joins TRBV29-1 to TRBJ2-3; D may be TRBD2 (5 bases). The CDR3 contains 14 residues. Germline loops: CDR1 SQVTM, CDR2 ANQGSEA. CDR3 DNA: TGCACCGCTTCGCAAGGCGGGAGCACAGATACGCAGTATTTT. Its protein is CTASQGGSTDTQYF.

This clone appeared a few times. V is TRBV29-1 and J is TRBJ1-2; weak D call: TRBD1 (5 bases). Per the germline V gene, CDR1 is SQVTM and CDR2 is ANQGSEA. This CDR3 comprises 9 residues. Trimming took off 6 bases at V and 7 bases at J, with 6 bases between the two ends. The CDR3 reads CSVGGGYTF. The DNA for the CDR3 is TGCAGCGTGGGGGGTGGCTACACCTTC. The full variable domain, in which reference TRBV29-1 and TRBJ1-2 provide the parts outside the CDR3, is SAVISQKPSRDICQRGTSLTIQCQVDSQVTMMFWYRQQPGQSLTLIATANQGSEATYESGFVIDKFPISRPNLTFSTLTVSNMSPEDSSIYLCSVGGGYTFGSGTRLTVV.